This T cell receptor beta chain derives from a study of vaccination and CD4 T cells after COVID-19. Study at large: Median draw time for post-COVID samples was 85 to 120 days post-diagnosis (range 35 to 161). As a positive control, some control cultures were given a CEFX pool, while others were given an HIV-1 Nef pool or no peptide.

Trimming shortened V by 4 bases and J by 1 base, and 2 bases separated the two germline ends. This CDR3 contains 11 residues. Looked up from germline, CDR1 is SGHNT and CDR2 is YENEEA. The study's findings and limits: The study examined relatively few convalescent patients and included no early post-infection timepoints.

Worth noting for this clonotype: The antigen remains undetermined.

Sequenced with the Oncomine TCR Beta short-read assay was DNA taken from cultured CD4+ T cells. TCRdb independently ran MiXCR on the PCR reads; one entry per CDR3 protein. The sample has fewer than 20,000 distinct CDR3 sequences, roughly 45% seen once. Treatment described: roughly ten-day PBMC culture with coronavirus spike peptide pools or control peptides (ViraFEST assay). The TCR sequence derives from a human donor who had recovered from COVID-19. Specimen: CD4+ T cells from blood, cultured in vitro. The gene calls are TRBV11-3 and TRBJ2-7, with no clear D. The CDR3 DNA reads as TGTGCCAGCAGCTCTTCCTACGAGCAGTACTTC. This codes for CASSSSYEQYF.